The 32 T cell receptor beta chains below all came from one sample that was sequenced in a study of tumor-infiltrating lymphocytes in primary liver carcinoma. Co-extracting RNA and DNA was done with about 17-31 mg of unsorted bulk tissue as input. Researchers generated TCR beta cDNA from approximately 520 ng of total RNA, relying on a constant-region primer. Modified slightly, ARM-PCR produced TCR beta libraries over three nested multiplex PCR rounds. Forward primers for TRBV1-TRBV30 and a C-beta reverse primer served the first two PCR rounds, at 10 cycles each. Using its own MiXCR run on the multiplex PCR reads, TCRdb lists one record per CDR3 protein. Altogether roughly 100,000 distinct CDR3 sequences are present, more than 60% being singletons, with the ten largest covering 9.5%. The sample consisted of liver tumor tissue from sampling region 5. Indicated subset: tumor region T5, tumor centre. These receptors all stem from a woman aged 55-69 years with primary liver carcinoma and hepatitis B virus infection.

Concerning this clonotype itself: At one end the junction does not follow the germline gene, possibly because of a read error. The CDR3 region is CASGLYGRRDTQYF. The CDR3 nucleotides read TGTGCCAGCGGCTTATACGGGAGGAGAGATACGCAGTATTTT. The V call is TRBV5-6, the J call TRBJ2-3; 7 bases line up with TRBD2. Germline CDR1 is SGHDT and CDR2 is YYEEEE. The CDR3 covers 14 residues.

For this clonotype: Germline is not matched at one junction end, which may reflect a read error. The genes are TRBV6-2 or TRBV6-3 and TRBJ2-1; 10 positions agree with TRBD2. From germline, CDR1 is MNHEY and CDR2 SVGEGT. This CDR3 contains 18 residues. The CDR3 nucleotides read TGTGCCAGCAGTCCCGGGACTAGCGTGAATCCCGTGTACAATGAGCATTTCTTC. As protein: CASSPGTSVNPVYNEHFF.

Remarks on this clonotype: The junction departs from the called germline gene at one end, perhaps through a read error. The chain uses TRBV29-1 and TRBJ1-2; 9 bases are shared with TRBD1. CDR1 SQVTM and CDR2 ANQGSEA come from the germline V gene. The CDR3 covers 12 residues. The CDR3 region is CSVGDRDYDYTF. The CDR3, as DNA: TGCAGCGTTGGGGACAGGGACTATGACTACACCTTC.

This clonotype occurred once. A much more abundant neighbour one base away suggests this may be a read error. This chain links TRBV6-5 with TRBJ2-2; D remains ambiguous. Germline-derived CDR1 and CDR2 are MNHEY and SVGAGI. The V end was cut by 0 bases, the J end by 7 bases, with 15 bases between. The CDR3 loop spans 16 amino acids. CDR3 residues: CASSYSNSPGIGELFF. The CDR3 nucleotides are TGTGCCAGCAGTTACTCGAACTCCCCGGGCATCGGGGAGCTGTTTTTT.

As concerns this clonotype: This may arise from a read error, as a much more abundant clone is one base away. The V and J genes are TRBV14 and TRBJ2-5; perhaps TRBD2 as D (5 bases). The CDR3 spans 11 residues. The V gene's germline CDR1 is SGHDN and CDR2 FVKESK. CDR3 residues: CTSSRGETQYF. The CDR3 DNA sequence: TGTACCAGCAGCCGAGGGGAGACCCAGTACTTC.

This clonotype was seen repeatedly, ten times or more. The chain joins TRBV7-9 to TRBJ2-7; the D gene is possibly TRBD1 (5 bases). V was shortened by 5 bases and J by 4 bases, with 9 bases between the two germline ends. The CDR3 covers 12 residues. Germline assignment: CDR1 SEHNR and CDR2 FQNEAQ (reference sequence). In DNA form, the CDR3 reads TGTGCCAGCAGCGCTCAGGGTTACGAGCAGTACTTC. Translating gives CASSAQGYEQYF. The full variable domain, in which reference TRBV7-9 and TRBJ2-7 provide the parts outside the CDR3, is DTGVSQNPRHKITKRGQNVTFRCDPISEHNRLYWYRQTLGQGPEFLTYFQNEAQLEKSRLLSDRFSAERPKGSFSTLEIQRTEQGDSAMYLCASSAQGYEQYFGPGTRLTVT.

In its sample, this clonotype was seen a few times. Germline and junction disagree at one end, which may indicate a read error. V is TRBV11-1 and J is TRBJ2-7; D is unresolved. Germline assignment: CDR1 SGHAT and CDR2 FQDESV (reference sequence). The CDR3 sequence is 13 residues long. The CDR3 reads CANSLGRAYEHYF. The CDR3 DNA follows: TGTGCCAACAGCCTTGGACGGGCCTACGAGCACTACTTC. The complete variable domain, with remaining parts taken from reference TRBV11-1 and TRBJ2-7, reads EAEVAQSPRYKITEKSQAVAFWCDPISGHATLYWYRQILGQGPELLVQFQDESVVDDSQLPKDRFSAERLKGVDSTLKIQPAELGDSAMYLCANSLGRAYEHYFGPGTRLTVT.

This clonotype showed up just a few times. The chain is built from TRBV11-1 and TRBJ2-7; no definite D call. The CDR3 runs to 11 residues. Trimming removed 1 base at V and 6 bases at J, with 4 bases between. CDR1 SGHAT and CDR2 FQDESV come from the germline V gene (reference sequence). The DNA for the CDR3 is TGTGCCAGCAGCTTAGGGTTCGAGCAGTACTTC. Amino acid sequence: CASSLGFEQYF.

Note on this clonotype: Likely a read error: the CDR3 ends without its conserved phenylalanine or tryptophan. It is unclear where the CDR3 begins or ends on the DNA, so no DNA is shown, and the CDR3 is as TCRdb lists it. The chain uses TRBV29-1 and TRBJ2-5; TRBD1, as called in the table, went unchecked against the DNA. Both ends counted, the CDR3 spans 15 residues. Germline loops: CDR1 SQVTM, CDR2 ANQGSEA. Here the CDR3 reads CTVEGGTGEQETQYS.

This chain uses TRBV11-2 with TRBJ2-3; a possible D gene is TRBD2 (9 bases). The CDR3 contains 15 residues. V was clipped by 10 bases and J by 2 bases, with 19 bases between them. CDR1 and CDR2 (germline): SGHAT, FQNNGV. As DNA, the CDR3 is TGTGCCAACAGGGGGATAGCGGGAGCCACAGATACGCAGTATTTT. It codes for CANRGIAGATDTQYF.

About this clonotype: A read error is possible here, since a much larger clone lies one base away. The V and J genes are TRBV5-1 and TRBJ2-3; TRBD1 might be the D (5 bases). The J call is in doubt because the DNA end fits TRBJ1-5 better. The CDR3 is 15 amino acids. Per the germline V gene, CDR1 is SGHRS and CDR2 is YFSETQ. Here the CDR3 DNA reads TGCGCCAGCAGCCTATCAGGGACTAGCACAGATACGCAGCATTTT. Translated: CASSLSGTSTDTQHF.

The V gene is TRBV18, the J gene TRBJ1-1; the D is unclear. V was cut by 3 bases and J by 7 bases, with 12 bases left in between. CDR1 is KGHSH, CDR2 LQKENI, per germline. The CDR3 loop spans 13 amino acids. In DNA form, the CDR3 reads TGTGCCAGCTCACCCGAAGTGGGTGGTGAAGCTTTCTTT. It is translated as CASSPEVGGEAFF.

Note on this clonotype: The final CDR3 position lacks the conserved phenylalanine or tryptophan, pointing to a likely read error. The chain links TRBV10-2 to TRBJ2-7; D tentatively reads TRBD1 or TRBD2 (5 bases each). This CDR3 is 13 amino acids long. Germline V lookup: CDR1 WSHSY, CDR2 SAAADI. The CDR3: CTSSESGRYEQYS. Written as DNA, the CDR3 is TGCACCAGCAGTGAGTCGGGGCGTTACGAGCAGTACTCC.

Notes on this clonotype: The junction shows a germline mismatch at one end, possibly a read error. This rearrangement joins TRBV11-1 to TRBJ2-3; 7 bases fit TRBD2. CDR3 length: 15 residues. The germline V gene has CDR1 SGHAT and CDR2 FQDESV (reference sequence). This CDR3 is CTSNSRRGDGDTQYF. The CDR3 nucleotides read TGTACCAGCAACTCCCGACGGGGGGATGGAGATACGCAGTATTTT.

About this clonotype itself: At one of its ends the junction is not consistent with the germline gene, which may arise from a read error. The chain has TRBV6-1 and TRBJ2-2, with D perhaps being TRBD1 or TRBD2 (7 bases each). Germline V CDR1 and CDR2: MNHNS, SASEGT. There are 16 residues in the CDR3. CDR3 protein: CASSEREGAWNGELLF. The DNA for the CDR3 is TGTGCCAGCAGCGAAAGGGAGGGGGCGTGGAACGGGGAGCTGTTGTTT.

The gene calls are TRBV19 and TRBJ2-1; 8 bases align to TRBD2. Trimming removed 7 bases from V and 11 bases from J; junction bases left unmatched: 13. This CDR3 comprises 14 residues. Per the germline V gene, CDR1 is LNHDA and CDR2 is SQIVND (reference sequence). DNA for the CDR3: TGTGCCAGTACTGGACCGGGACTAGAAGGGAAGCAGTTCTTC. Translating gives CASTGPGLEGKQFF. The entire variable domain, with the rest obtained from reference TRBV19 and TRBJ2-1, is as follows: DGGITQSPKYLFRKEGQNVTLSCEQNLNHDAMYWYRQDPGQGLRLIYYSQIVNDFQKGDIAEGYSVSREKKESFPLTVTSAQKNPTAFYLCASTGPGLEGKQFFGPGTRLTVL.

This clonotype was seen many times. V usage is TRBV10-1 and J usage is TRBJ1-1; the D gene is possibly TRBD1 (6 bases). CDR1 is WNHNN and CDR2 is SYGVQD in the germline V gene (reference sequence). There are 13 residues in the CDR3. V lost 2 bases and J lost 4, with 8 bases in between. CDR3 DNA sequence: TGCGCCAGCAGTGAGAACAGGGTCACTGAAGCTTTCTTT. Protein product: CASSENRVTEAFF.

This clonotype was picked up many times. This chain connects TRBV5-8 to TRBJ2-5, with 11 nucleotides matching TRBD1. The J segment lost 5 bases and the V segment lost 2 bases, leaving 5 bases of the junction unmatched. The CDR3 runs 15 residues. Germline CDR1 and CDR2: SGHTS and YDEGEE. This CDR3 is CASSFRTGGVETQYF. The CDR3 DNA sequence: TGTGCCAGCAGCTTCCGGACAGGGGGCGTGGAGACCCAGTACTTC.

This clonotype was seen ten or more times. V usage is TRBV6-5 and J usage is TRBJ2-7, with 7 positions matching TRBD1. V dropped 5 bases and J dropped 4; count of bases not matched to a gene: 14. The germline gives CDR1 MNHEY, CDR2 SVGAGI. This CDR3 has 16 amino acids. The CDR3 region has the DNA TGTGCCAGCAGTCAAACCCGGGACAGCAGGTTGTACGAGCAGTACTTC. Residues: CASSQTRDSRLYEQYF.

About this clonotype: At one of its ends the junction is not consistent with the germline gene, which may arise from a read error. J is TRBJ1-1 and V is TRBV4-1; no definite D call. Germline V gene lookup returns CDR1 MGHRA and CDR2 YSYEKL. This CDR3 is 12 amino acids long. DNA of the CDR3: TGCGCCAGCAGCGTAGGGAACACTGAAGTTTTCTTT. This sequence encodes CASSVGNTEVFF.

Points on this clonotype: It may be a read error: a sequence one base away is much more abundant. The CDR3 nucleotides are TGCACCAGCAGATTCCTAGCGGGAGAACATTACGAGCAGTACTTC. Translation: CTSRFLAGEHYEQYF. The chain is built from TRBV10-2 and TRBJ2-7; 10 nucleotides agree with TRBD2. The CDR3 spans 15 residues. Germline CDR1 WSHSY, CDR2 SAAADI.

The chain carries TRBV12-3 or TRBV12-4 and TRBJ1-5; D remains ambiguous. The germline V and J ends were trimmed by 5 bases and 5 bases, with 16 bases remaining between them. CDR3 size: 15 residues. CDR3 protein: CASSPSTSSDQPQHF. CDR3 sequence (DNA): TGTGCCAGCAGTCCGTCAACGAGCTCAGATCAGCCCCAGCATTTT.

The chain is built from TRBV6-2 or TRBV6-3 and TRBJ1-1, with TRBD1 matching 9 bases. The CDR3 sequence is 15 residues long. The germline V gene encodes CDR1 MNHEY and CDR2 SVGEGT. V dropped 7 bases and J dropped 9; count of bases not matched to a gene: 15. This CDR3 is CASNTQGAGNTQAFF. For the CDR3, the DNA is TGTGCCAGCAACACACAGGGGGCAGGGAATACTCAAGCTTTCTTT.

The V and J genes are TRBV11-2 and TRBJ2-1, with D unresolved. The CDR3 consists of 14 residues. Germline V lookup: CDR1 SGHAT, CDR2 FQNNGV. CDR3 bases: TGTGTCACCAGCCAGAGGAACGTCCGCAATGAGCAGTTCTTC. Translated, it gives CVTSQRNVRNEQFF.

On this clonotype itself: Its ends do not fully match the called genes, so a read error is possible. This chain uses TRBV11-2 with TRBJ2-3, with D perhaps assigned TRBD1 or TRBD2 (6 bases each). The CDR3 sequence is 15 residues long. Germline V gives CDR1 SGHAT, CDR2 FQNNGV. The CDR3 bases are TGTGCCAGCAGCCCCCCTGCGAGTAGGGGGGATACGGAGAATTTT. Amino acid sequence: CASSPPASRGDTENF.

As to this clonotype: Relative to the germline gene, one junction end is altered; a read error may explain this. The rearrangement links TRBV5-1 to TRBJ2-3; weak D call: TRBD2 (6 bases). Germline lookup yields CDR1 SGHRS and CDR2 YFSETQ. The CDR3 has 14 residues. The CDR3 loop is CASSHRGRSDTQYF. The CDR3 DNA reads TGTGCCAGCAGTCACAGAGGGAGGTCCGATACACAGTATTTT.

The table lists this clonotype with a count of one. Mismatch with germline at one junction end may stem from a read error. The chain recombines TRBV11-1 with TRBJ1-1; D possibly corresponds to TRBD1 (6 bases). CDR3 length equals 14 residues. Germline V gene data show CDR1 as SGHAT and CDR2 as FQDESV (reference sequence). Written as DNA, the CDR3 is TGTGCCAGCACCTTAGGACGAGGACAGAACGAGGCTTCCTTT. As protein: CASTLGRGQNEASF.

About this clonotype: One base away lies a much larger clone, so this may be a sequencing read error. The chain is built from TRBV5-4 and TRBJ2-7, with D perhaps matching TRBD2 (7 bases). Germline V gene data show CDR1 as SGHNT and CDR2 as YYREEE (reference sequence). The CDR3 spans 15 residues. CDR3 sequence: CTSSLEVGGVYEQYF. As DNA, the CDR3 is TGTACCAGCAGCTTGGAGGTAGGGGGGGTGTACGAGCAGTACTTC.

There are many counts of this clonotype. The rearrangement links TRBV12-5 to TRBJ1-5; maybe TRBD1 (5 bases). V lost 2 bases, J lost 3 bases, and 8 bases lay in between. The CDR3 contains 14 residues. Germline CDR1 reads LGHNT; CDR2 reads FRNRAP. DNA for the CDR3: TGTGCTAGTGGTTTGCCAGGGCACAATCAGCCCCAGCATTTT. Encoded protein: CASGLPGHNQPQHF.

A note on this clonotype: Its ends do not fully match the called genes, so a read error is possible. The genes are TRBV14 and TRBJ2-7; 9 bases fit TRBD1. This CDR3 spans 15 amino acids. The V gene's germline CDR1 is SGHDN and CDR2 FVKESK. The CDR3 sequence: CASSLRRTGAYERYF. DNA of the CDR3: TGTGCCAGCAGCCTACGCAGGACAGGGGCCTACGAGCGGTACTTC.

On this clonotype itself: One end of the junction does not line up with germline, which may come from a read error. Written as DNA, the CDR3 is TGTGCCGGCAGCTTGTTAGGCACCTATAGCACAGATACGCAGTATTTT. Encoded protein: CAGSLLGTYSTDTQYF. The chain uses TRBV5-6 and TRBJ2-3, with unresolved D. CDR3 length: 16 amino acids. Germline V lookup: CDR1 SGHDT, CDR2 YYEEEE. The variable domain in full, with the rest retrieved from reference TRBV5-6 and TRBJ2-3, is DAGVTQSPTHLIKTRGQQVTLRCSPKSGHDTVSWYQQALGQGPQFIFQYYEEEERQRGNFPDRFSGHQFPNYSSELNVNALLLGDSALYLCAGSLLGTYSTDTQYFGPGTRLTVL.

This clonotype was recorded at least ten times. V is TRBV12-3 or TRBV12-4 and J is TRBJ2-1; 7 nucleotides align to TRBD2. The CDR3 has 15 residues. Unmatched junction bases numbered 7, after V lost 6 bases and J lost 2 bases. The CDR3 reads CASRPGLRPYNEQFF. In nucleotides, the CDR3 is TGTGCCAGCAGGCCGGGACTACGACCCTACAATGAGCAGTTCTTC.